The clone carrying this T cell receptor (beta chain) was seen many times. Its antigen is not known. This sample was included in a study of molecular identifiers for immune sequencing clone quantification. Study context: The replicates split RNA from about 20,000 or 100,000 naive CD8 cells five ways and sequenced four.

This CDR3 region has 15 residues. V dropped 0 bases and J dropped 8; count of bases not matched to a gene: 5. Study results and caveats: More than 99% of effector molecules, versus under 1% of naive-cell molecules, belonged to clones above 20 RNA copies.

TCR libraries were built in bulk with a published protocol and specific TCR primers. TCRdb re-derived calls from the PCR reads in MiXCR, one entry per CDR3 protein. The sample gives about 100,000 distinct CDR3 sequences, 21% of which show up once; more than 1% is in the top ten. V gene TRBV12-3 or TRBV12-4 combines with J gene TRBJ2-1, with 9 bases identical to TRBD2. The source material was naive CD8+ T cells from blood, with Jurkat cell RNA spiked in. As to subset: FACS-sorted CD8+CD4-CCR7+CD45RA+ naive T cells. This clonotype originated in a human donor in good health. Some libraries in this study had Jurkat cell RNA spiked in. This CDR3 reads CASSLAAGGPDEQFF. Written as DNA, the CDR3 is TGTGCCAGCAGTTTAGCGGCGGGAGGGCCAGATGAGCAGTTCTTC.